This TCR beta chain was obtained from a study of blood T cell repertoires in COVID-19. The overall study: Sources were T cells, B-cell-depleted T cells, or PBMCs; the material itself was cDNA or gDNA.

TCRdb keeps only in-frame clones here, not all; method: immunoSEQ multiplex PCR. The table includes about 40,000 clones, about 88% detected once. Germline V CDR1 and CDR2: LNHDA, SQIVND (reference sequence). V was clipped by 7 bases and J by 2 bases; unmatched bases: 7. There are 15 residues in the CDR3. The material sequenced was peripheral blood. The TCR originated in a human donor in a cohort sampled during active COVID-19. The rearrangement links TRBV19 to TRBJ2-7; 11 bases fit TRBD1. CDR3 coding DNA: TGTGCCAGTACACGAACGGGACAGGGGGCCTACGAGCAGTACTTC. Translation gives CASTRTGQGAYEQYF.